This record concerns one T cell receptor (beta chain) sequence. Assay: immunoSEQ multiplex PCR; the TCRdb copy retains only in-frame clones and omits some. The sample has 250,000 or so clones, around 90% seen once. This record comes from a study of blood T cell repertoires in COVID-19. On the study more broadly: Italy, Spain and the United States were the sources of the convalescent and acute COVID-19 samples.

CDR3 length: 15 residues. Germline V gives CDR1 LNHDA, CDR2 SQIVND (reference sequence). The ends were cut back, 4 bases at V and 5 bases at J, with 17 bases in the middle. This TCR derives from a man between 40 and 49 years old who had been exposed to COVID-19. Specimen: PBMCs or T cells enriched from blood (not recorded which). The V gene is TRBV19, the J gene TRBJ1-1, with D unclear. Here the CDR3 DNA reads TGTGCCAGTAGTAACAAGCGGAAAGGGTGGACTGAAGCTTTCTTT. Protein: CASSNKRKGWTEAFF.